This is a list of T cell receptor beta chains from one sample in a study of blood T cell repertoires in COVID-19. Libraries were prepared by immunoSEQ multiplex PCR; TCRdb keeps only in-frame clonotypes and omits some of them. The sample holds hundreds of thousands of clones, 70% to 90% seen once. The specimen sequenced was PBMCs or T cells enriched from blood (not recorded which). Receptors originate from a man younger than 45 with acute COVID-19. Both conserved end residues are part of each CDR3. A D gene is named only where the DNA matches it firmly. Clone size appears in some rows only: once, few, many, or a class for an expanded clone.

-	-	TRBV6-2/TRBV6-3	TRBJ2-3	CASSNRRTDTQYF	TGTGCCAGCAGTAACAGACGCACAGATACGCAGTATTTT
-	TRBD1	TRBV10-3	TRBJ1-2	CAINDGQGGGYTF	TGTGCCATCAATGACGGACAGGGGGGCGGCTACACCTTC
-	-	TRBV14	TRBJ1-6	CASSRDLGGSPLHF	TGTGCCAGCAGCCGAGATTTGGGAGGTTCACCCCTCCACTTT
-	TRBD1	TRBV27	TRBJ2-7	CASGYAGTVYEQYF	TGTGCCAGCGGATACGCCGGGACAGTCTACGAGCAGTACTTC
-	-	TRBV7-9	TRBJ2-7	CASSTNHYEQYF	TGTGCCAGCAGTACTAACCACTACGAGCAGTACTTC
once	-	TRBV27	TRBJ2-3	CASSLFGQALGEDTQYF	TGTGCCAGCAGTTTATTCGGGCAGGCGCTCGGGGAGGATACGCAGTATTTT
-	TRBD1	TRBV11-2	TRBJ1-1	CASRTVDRGTEAFF	TGTGCCAGCAGAACGGTTGACAGGGGCACTGAAGCTTTCTTT
-	TRBD2	TRBV7-9	TRBJ2-1	CASSSNLHGGGLEEQFF	TGTGCCAGCAGCTCCAATCTTCATGGCGGGGGGTTGGAGGAGCAGTTCTTC
once	-	TRBV19	TRBJ1-6	CASSMSGFLDSPLHF	TGTGCCAGTAGTATGTCCGGGTTCCTAGATTCACCCCTCCACTTT
-	-	TRBV7-9	TRBJ2-2	CASSSGQNTGELFF	TGTGCCAGCAGCTCCGGACAGAACACCGGGGAGCTGTTTTTT
-	TRBD1	TRBV11-2	TRBJ2-7	CASSPLAGGASYEQYF	TGTGCCAGCAGCCCCCTCGCAGGGGGCGCTTCCTACGAGCAGTACTTC
-	-	TRBV24-1	TRBJ1-1	CATSQNGLNTEAFF	TGTGCCACCAGTCAAAACGGTTTGAACACTGAAGCTTTCTTT
-	-	TRBV4-1	TRBJ1-4	CASSQDTGYEKLFF	TGCGCCAGCAGCCAAGATACAGGGTATGAAAAACTGTTTTTT
-	-	TRBV6-5	TRBJ2-7	CASSTPPYEQYF	TGTGCCAGCAGTACTCCTCCCTACGAGCAGTACTTC
-	-	TRBV12-3/TRBV12-4	TRBJ2-2	CATGRGYTGELFF	TGTGCCACCGGACGGGGGTACACCGGGGAGCTGTTTTTT
few	TRBD1	TRBV19	TRBJ2-4	CASSPFRGIPKNIQYF	TGTGCCAGTAGTCCATTCAGGGGGATACCCAAAAACATTCAGTACTTC
-	TRBD1	TRBV27	TRBJ2-3	CASSLRDRGVRRTDTQYF	TGTGCCAGCAGTCTCCGGGACAGGGGAGTGAGAAGAACAGATACGCAGTATTTT
-	TRBD2	TRBV5-1	TRBJ2-3	CASSLLGLAGATDTQYF	TGCGCCAGCAGCTTGCTTGGACTAGCGGGGGCCACAGATACGCAGTATTTT
once	-	TRBV10-2	TRBJ1-2	CASSESHRVGYTF	TGCGCCAGCAGTGAGTCTCACAGGGTCGGCTACACCTTC
few	TRBD2	TRBV5-1	TRBJ2-1	CASSAGLAVYNEQFF	TGCGCCAGCAGCGCGGGACTAGCGGTCTACAATGAGCAGTTCTTC
-	-	TRBV30	TRBJ1-4	CAWSITLTSTNEKLFF	TGTGCCTGGAGTATCACGTTGACATCAACTAATGAAAAACTGTTTTTT
-	TRBD2	TRBV10-1	TRBJ2-2	CASSPGLAGGTGELFF	TGCGCCAGCAGTCCCGGACTAGCGGGGGGCACCGGGGAGCTGTTTTTT
-	-	TRBV6-5	TRBJ1-1	CASQSDQRAGTEAFF	TGTGCCAGCCAGTCGGATCAGCGGGCGGGCACTGAAGCTTTCTTT
-	TRBD2	TRBV19	TRBJ2-5	CASSTGTSGGERETQYF	TGTGCCAGTAGTACAGGGACTAGCGGGGGGGAGAGAGAGACCCAGTACTTC
-	-	TRBV19	TRBJ1-1	CASSAYIETEAFF	TGTGCCAGTAGTGCCTATATAGAAACTGAAGCTTTCTTT
few	-	TRBV3-1/TRBV3-2	TRBJ1-2	CASSQGLGGANYYGYTF	TGTGCCAGCAGCCAAGGTTTAGGGGGGGCGAACTACTATGGCTACACCTTC
once	-	TRBV5-1	TRBJ2-7	CASSETDPSAGRTYEQYF	TGCGCCAGCAGTGAGACGGACCCTAGTGCAGGTAGGACTTACGAGCAGTACTTC
-	-	TRBV6-1	TRBJ2-7	CASSDPRSSYEQYF	TGTGCCAGCAGTGACCCCAGGTCCTCCTACGAGCAGTACTTC
-	-	TRBV25-1	TRBJ1-1	CASSPFGGAGTEAFF	TGTGCCAGCAGTCCCTTTGGGGGGGCCGGCACTGAAGCTTTCTTT
-	-	TRBV9	TRBJ2-7	CASSVLDSSYEQYF	TGTGCCAGCAGCGTCCTGGACAGCTCCTACGAGCAGTACTTC
many	-	TRBV5-5	TRBJ1-1	CASSLELGTEAFF	TGTGCCAGCAGCTTGGAGCTCGGCACTGAAGCTTTCTTT
-	-	TRBV27	TRBJ1-5	CASRGVRGGFDNQPQHF	TGTGCCAGCCGGGGGGTTAGGGGGGGATTTGACAATCAGCCCCAGCATTTT
-	TRBD2	TRBV3-1/TRBV3-2	TRBJ2-5	CASSERGGRQETQYF	TGTGCCAGCAGCGAGCGGGGGGGAAGGCAAGAGACCCAGTACTTC
-	TRBD2	TRBV5-1	TRBJ2-3	CASSPSRGGPLSTDTQYF	TGCGCCAGCAGCCCGAGCCGGGGGGGACCCCTTAGCACAGATACGCAGTATTTT
-	-	TRBV11-1	TRBJ2-1	CASSLGGGEQFF	TGTGCCAGCAGCTTAGGAGGCGGGGAGCAGTTCTTC
-	-	TRBV6-5	TRBJ2-7	CASRAEPYEQYF	TGTGCCAGCAGAGCCGAACCCTACGAGCAGTACTTC
once	TRBD1	TRBV9	TRBJ1-1	CASSGGQAVTEAFF	TGTGCCAGCAGCGGAGGACAGGCAGTCACTGAAGCTTTCTTT
-	-	TRBV28	TRBJ2-1	CASIGTGRNEQFF	TGTGCCAGCATCGGGACTGGCAGAAATGAGCAGTTCTTC
-	-	TRBV7-6	TRBJ1-6	CASSPVQGLDSPLHF	TGTGCCAGCAGCCCCGTGCAGGGACTCGATTCACCCCTCCACTTT
once	TRBD1	TRBV27	TRBJ1-5	CASSLDRGKGQPQHF	TGTGCCAGCAGTTTGGACAGGGGTAAGGGTCAGCCCCAGCATTTT
few	-	TRBV3-1/TRBV3-2	TRBJ2-5	CASSHSTLKETQYF	TGTGCCAGCAGCCATTCGACTTTAAAGGAGACCCAGTACTTC
-	-	TRBV5-5	TRBJ1-5	CASSFGGNSNQPQHF	TGTGCCAGCAGCTTTGGAGGTAATAGCAATCAGCCCCAGCATTTT
-	TRBD1	TRBV18	TRBJ2-5	CASSPGQIQETQYF	TGTGCCAGCTCACCGGGACAGATACAAGAGACCCAGTACTTC
few	TRBD1	TRBV19	TRBJ1-2	CASSQGANGYTF	TGTGCCAGTAGTCAGGGGGCGAATGGCTACACCTTC
-	TRBD1	TRBV29-1	TRBJ2-5	CSGSTGQETQYF	TGCAGCGGTTCGACAGGGCAAGAGACCCAGTACTTC
-	TRBD1	TRBV2	TRBJ1-2	CASTWDRANYGYTF	TGTGCCAGCACCTGGGACAGAGCAAACTATGGCTACACCTTC